This entry is about one TCR beta chain. Seattle's enrolled individuals joined amid active infection and were then monitored longitudinally. Only in-frame clones appear in the TCRdb table, and some are missing; sequencing was by immunoSEQ multiplex PCR. The sample holds some 46,000 clones, 80% to 90% seen once. The data belong to a study of blood T cell repertoires in COVID-19. Study information: From the United States, Italy and Spain came samples of acute and convalescent COVID-19.

This CDR3 is 15 amino acids long. From germline, CDR1 is LGHNA and CDR2 YNFKEQ. V shed 0 bases and J shed 3 bases, with 9 bases lying between them. The clonotype was recovered from a woman over 75 with COVID-19, enrolled during active disease. Sequencing was carried out using peripheral blood. The chain is built from TRBV4-2 and TRBJ1-3; perhaps TRBD1 as D (5 bases). CDR3 bases: TGTGCCAGCAGCCAAGAATGGGACTTTGGAAACACCATATATTTT. Protein: CASSQEWDFGNTIYF.